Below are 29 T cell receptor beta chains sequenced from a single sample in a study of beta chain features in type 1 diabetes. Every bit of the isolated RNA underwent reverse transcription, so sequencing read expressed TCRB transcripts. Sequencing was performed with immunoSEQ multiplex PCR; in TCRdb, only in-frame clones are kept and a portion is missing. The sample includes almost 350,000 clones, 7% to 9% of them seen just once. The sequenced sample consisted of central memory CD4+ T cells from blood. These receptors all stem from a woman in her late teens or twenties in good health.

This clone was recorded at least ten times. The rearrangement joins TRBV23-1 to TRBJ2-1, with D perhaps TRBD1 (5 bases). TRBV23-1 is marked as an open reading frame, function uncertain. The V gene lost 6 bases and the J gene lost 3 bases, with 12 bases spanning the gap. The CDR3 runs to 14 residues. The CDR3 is CASRRRQGYNEQFF. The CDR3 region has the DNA TGCGCCAGCAGAAGGCGGCAGGGCTACAATGAGCAGTTCTTC.

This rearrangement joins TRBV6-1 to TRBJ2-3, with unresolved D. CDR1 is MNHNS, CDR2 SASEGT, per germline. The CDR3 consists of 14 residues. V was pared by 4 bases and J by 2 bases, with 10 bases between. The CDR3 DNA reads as TGTGCCAGCAGTGTACAAGGGTACACAGATACGCAGTATTTT. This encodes CASSVQGYTDTQYF.

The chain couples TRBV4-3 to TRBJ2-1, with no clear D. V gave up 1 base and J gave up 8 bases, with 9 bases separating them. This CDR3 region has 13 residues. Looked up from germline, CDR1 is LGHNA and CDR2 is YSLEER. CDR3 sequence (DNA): TGCGCCAGCAGCCAAGGGTTAGCCTATGAGCAGTTCTTC. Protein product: CASSQGLAYEQFF.

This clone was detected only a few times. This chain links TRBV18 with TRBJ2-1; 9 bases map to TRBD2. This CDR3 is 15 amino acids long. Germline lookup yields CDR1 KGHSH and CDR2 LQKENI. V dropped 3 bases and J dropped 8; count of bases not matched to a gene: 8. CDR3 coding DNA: TGTGCCAGCTCACCGCCGGGACTAGCTTACGATGAGCAGTTCTTC. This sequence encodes CASSPPGLAYDEQFF.

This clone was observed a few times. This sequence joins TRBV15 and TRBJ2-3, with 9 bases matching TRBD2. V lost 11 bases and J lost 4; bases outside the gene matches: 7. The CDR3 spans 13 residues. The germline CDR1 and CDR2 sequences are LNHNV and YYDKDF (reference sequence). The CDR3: CASHLAGSDTQYF. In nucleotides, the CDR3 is TGTGCCTCGCACCTAGCGGGATCAGATACGCAGTATTTT.

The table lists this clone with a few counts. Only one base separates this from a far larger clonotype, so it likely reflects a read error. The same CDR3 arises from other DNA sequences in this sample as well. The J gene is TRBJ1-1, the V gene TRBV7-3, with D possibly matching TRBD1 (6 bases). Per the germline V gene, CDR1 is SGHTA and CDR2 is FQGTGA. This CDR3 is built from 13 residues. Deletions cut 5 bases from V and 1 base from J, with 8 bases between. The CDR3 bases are TGTGCCAGCAGCCTGACAGGGAACACTGAAGCTTTCTTT. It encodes CASSLTGNTEAFF. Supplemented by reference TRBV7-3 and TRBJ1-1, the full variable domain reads GAGVSQTPSNKVTEKGKYVELRCDPISGHTALYWYRQSLGQGPEFLIYFQGTGAADDSGLPNDRFFAVRPEGSVSTLKIQRTERGDSAVYLCASSLTGNTEAFFGQGTRLTVV.

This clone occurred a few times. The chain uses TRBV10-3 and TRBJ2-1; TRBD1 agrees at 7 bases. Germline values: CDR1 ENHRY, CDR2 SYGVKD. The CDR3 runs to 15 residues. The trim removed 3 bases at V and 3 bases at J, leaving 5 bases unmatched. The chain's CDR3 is CAISDRQGLYNEQFF. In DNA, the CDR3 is TGTGCCATCAGTGACCGACAGGGCCTCTACAATGAGCAGTTCTTC.

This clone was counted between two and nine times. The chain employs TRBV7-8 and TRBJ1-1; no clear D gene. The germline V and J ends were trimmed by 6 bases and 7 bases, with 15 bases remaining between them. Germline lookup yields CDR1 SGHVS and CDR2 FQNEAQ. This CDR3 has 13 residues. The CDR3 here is CASSYGLEREAFF. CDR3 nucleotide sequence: TGTGCCAGCAGTTATGGACTCGAGCGTGAAGCTTTCTTT.

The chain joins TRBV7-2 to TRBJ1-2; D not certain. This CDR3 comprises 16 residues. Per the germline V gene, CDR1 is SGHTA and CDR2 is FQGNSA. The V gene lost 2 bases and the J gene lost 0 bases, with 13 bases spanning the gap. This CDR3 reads CASSLQLKSTNYGYTF. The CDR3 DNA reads TGTGCCAGCAGCTTACAGTTGAAGTCAACTAACTATGGCTACACCTTC.

The CDR3 nucleotides read TGTGCCAGCACCCGGGATTTTGAGCAGTTCTTC. Its translation: CASTRDFEQFF. The genes are TRBV6-1 and TRBJ2-1; perhaps TRBD2 as D (5 bases). Trimming pared 7 bases from V and 9 bases from J, leaving 10 bases between. The CDR3 contains 11 residues. In germline, CDR1 is MNHNS, CDR2 SASEGT.

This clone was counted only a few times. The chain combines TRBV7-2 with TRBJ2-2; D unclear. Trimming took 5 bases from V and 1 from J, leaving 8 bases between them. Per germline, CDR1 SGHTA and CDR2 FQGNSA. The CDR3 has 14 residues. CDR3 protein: CASSLIRNTGELFF. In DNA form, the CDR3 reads TGTGCCAGCAGCCTAATCCGGAACACCGGGGAGCTGTTTTTT.

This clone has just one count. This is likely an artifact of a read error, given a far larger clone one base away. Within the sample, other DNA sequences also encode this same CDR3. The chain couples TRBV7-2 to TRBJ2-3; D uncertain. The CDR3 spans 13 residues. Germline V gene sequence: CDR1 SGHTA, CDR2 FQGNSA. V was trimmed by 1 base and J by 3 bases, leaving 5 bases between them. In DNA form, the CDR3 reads TGTGCCAGCAGCTTAGAGGGAACAGATACGCAGTATTTT. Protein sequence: CASSLEGTDTQYF.

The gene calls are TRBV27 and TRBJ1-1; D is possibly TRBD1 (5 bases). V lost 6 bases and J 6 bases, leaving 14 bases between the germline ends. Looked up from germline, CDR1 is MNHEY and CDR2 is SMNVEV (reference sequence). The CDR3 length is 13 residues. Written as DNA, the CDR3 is TGTGCCAGCAGCAGGGTCGGAGGTTCTGAAGCTTTCTTT. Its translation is CASSRVGGSEAFF.

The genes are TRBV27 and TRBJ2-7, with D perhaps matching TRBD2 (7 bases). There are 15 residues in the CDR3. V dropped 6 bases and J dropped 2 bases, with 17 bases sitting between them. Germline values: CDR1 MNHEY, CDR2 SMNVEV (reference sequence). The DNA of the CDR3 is TGTGCCAGCAGCCTAGGACAGCGGGGAACCTACGAGCAGTACTTC. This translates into CASSLGQRGTYEQYF.

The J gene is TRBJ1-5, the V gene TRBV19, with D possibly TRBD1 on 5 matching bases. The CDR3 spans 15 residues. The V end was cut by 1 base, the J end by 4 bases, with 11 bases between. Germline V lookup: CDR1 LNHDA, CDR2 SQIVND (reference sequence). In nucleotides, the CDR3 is TGTGCCAGTAGTATAGGGGGCCGGTTTAATCAGCCCCAGCATTTT. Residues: CASSIGGRFNQPQHF.

Here the CDR3 reads CASSTGSAGANVLTF. Written as DNA, the CDR3 is TGTGCCAGTAGTACTGGCAGTGCTGGGGCCAACGTCCTGACTTTC. The chain couples TRBV19 to TRBJ2-6; D call uncertain. With 4 bases removed from V and 2 bases from J, the gap between germline ends came to 9 bases. The CDR3 consists of 15 residues. Germline CDR1 is LNHDA and CDR2 is SQIVND (reference sequence).

The chain's CDR3 is CASSQDNRGYNEQFF. As DNA, the CDR3 is TGTGCCAGCAGCCAAGACAACAGGGGGTACAATGAGCAGTTCTTC. The chain links TRBV7-9 to TRBJ2-1; 8 positions match TRBD1. CDR1 SEHNR and CDR2 FQNEAQ come from the germline V gene (reference sequence). V was pared by 5 bases and J by 4 bases, with 7 bases of the junction left unmatched. The CDR3 extends over 15 amino acids.

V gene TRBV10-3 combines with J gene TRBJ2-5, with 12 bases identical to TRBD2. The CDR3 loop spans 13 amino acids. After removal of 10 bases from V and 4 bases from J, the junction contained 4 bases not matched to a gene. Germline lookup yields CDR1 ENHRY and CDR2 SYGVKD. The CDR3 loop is CATQLAGGETQYF. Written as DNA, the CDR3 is TGTGCCACTCAACTAGCGGGAGGAGAGACCCAGTACTTC.

CDR3 loop: CSVPLGTSPYEQYF. Here the CDR3 DNA reads TGCAGCGTGCCCCTCGGGACCTCGCCCTACGAGCAGTACTTC. The rearrangement links TRBV29-1 to TRBJ2-5, with D tentatively TRBD1 or TRBD2 (5 bases each). Matching the DNA end better, TRBJ2-7 makes the J call doubtful. Germline lookup yields CDR1 SQVTM and CDR2 ANQGSEA. The CDR3 sequence is 14 residues long.

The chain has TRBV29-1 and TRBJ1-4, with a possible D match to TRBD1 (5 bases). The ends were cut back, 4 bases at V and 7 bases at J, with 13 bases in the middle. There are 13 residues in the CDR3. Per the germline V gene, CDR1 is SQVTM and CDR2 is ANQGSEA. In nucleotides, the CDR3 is TGCAGCGTTGTGAGGGGTGATGGTGAAAAACTGTTTTTT. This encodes CSVVRGDGEKLFF.

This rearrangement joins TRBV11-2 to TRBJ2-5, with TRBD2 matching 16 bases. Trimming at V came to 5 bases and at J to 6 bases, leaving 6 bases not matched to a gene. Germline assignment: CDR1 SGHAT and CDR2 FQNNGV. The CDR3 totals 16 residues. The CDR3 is CASSPSGLAGGKTQYF. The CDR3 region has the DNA TGTGCCAGCAGCCCCTCGGGACTAGCGGGAGGGAAGACCCAGTACTTC.

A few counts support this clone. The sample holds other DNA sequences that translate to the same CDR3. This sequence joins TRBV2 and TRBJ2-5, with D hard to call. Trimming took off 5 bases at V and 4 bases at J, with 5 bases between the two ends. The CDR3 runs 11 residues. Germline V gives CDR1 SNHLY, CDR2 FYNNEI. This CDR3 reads CASSSLETQYF. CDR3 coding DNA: TGTGCCAGCAGTTCACTAGAGACCCAGTACTTC.

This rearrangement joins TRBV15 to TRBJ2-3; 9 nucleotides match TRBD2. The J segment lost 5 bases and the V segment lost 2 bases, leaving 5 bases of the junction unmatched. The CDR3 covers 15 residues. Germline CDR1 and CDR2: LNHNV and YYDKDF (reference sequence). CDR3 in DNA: TGTGCCACCAGCAGATTTAGCGGGAGCCAAGATACGCAGTATTTT. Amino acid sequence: CATSRFSGSQDTQYF.

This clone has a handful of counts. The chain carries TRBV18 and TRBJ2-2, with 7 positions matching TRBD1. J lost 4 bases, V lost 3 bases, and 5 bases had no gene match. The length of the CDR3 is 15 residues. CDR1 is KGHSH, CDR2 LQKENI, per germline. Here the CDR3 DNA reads TGTGCCAGCTCACCCAGGGGGACAACCACCGGGGAGCTGTTTTTT. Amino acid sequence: CASSPRGTTTGELFF.

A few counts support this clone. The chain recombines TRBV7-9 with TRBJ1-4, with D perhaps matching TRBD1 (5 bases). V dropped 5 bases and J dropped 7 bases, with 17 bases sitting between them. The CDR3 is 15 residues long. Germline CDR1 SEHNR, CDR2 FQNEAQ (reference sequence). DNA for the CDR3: TGTGCCAGCAGCCCCCCGCGAGGACATTCTGAAAAACTGTTTTTT. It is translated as CASSPPRGHSEKLFF.

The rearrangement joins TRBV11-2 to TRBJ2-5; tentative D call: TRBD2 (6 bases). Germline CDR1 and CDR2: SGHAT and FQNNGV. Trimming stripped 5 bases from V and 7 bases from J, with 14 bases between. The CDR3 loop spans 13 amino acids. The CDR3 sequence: CASSTYGSGTQYF. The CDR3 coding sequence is TGTGCCAGCAGCACTTACGGTAGCGGGACCCAGTACTTC. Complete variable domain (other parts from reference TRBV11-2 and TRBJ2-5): EAGVAQSPRYKIIEKRQSVAFWCNPISGHATLYWYQQILGQGPKLLIQFQNNGVVDDSQLPKDRFSAERLKGVDSTLKIQPAKLEDSAVYLCASSTYGSGTQYFGPGTRLLVL.

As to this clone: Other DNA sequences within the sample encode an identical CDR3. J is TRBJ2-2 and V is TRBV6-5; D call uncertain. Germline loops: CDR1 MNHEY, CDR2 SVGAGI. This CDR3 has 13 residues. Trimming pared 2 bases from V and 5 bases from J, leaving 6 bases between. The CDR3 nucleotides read TGTGCCAGCAGTTACCACAGAACCGGGGAGCTGTTTTTT. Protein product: CASSYHRTGELFF.

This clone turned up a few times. CDR3 sequence (DNA): TGTGCCAGCAGTTTAAAGGGAGGAAGCGGGGAGCAGTACTTC. Protein product: CASSLKGGSGEQYF. This chain uses TRBV28 with TRBJ2-7, with a possible D match to TRBD2 (6 bases). V lost 2 bases and J lost 7, with 15 bases in between. Germline values: CDR1 MDHEN, CDR2 SYDVKM. CDR3 length: 14 residues.

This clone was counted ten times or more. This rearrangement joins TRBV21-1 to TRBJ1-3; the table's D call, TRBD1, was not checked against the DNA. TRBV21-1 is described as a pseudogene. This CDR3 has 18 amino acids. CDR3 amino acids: CASKSPGQATSSGNTIYF. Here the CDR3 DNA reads TGTGCCAGCAAGTCTCCGGGACAGGCGACGAGCTCTGGAAACACCATATATTTT.